This T cell receptor beta chain was captured by sequencing in a study of blood T cell repertoires in COVID-19. Looking at the study overall: Acute-phase and convalescent COVID-19 samples originated in the United States, Italy and Spain. T cells, B-cell-depleted T cells, or PBMCs provided the cDNA or gDNA that served as material.

The authors' processing: It was from reference gene primer amplification that nucleated cell counts were estimated. Here immunoSEQ multiplex PCR was the method, and the copy in TCRdb shows in-frame clones only, minus some. Clone size and the V and J calls come from that table; the DNA yielded D and trimming. The sample comprises 97,000 or so clones, roughly 84% of which are singletons, and around 4% rests with the top ten. Germline CDR1 and CDR2: ENHRY and SYGVKD. J lost 1 base, V lost 6 bases, and 8 bases had no gene match. The length of the CDR3 is 15 residues. The genes are TRBV10-3 and TRBJ2-7; TRBD1 agrees at 8 bases. Sequencing was carried out using peripheral blood. The source of this sequence is a human donor in a cohort sampled during active COVID-19. CDR3 bases: TGTGCCATCAGAGGGGGTGACAGGGGTTCCTACGAGCAGTACTTC. Its protein is CAIRGGDRGSYEQYF.